Following are 19 T cell receptor beta chains from one sample sequenced in a study of blood T cell repertoires in COVID-19. Generated by immunoSEQ multiplex PCR, the TCRdb table keeps only in-frame clones and is missing some. The sample contains approximately 70,000 clones, roughly nine tenths of which appear only once. The material sequenced was peripheral blood. The receptors were sampled from a man in his forties with COVID-19, enrolled during active disease.

The chain links TRBV7-9 to TRBJ1-2; D is ambiguous. The CDR3 consists of 14 residues. Trimming left V 2 bases short and J 2 bases short, with 9 bases between. CDR1 and CDR2 (germline): SEHNR, FQNEAQ (reference sequence). CDR3 DNA sequence: TGTGCCAGCAGCTTAACAGCCGGAAACTATGGCTACACCTTC. This sequence encodes CASSLTAGNYGYTF.

This clone was recorded only once. V usage is TRBV5-1 and J usage is TRBJ1-1; D is perhaps TRBD1 (5 bases). The V end was cut by 2 bases, the J end by 3 bases, with 8 bases between. The germline gives CDR1 SGHRS, CDR2 YFSETQ. The CDR3 consists of 13 residues. The CDR3 protein is CASSFRADTEAFF. The CDR3 nucleotides read TGCGCCAGCAGCTTCAGGGCGGACACTGAAGCTTTCTTT.

This sequence joins TRBV6-5 and TRBJ2-7; 7 nucleotides agree with TRBD2. The germline gives CDR1 MNHEY, CDR2 SVGAGI. There are 15 residues in the CDR3. V shed 10 bases and J 2 bases; nucleotides not matched to a gene: 14. Here the CDR3 reads CATATSGRGAYEQYF. CDR3 bases: TGTGCCACCGCCACCTCGGGACGGGGGGCCTACGAGCAGTACTTC.

This chain connects TRBV6-6 to TRBJ1-6, with D unresolved. The CDR3 runs 13 residues. The germline V and J ends were trimmed by 6 bases and 7 bases, with 10 bases remaining between them. Germline V gene sequence: CDR1 MNHNY, CDR2 SVGAGI (reference sequence). CDR3 amino acids: CASSDPQNSPLHF. The CDR3 nucleotides read TGTGCCAGCAGCGACCCACAGAATTCACCCCTCCACTTT.

This clone has just a few counts. The chain combines TRBV11-3 with TRBJ1-1; no firm D call. The CDR3 runs 13 residues. Per the germline V gene, CDR1 is SGHNT and CDR2 is YENEEA. The ends were cut back, 2 bases at V and 0 bases at J, with 4 bases in the middle. The CDR3 DNA sequence: TGTGCCAGCAGCTTATCTATGAACACTGAAGCTTTCTTT. This translates into CASSLSMNTEAFF.

The V call is TRBV30, the J call TRBJ2-3; 10 bases align to TRBD2. J was trimmed by 3 bases and V by 2 bases; bases with no gene match: 8. The CDR3 totals 16 residues. Germline V lookup: CDR1 GTSNPN, CDR2 SVGIG (reference sequence). The CDR3: CAWSPRSTSGTDTQYF. CDR3 DNA sequence: TGTGCCTGGAGTCCCCGGTCGACTAGCGGGACAGATACGCAGTATTTT.

This clone was recorded once. The chain joins TRBV7-9 to TRBJ1-2; no firm D call. The CDR3 is 15 residues long. The V end lost 0 bases, the J end lost 6 bases, and 14 bases lay between the germline ends. Germline CDR1 and CDR2: SEHNR and FQNEAQ (reference sequence). For the CDR3, the DNA is TGTGCCAGCAGCTTAGCGACGGGGTTCCTGAATGGCTACACCTTC. Encoded protein: CASSLATGFLNGYTF. The full variable domain, its missing parts supplied by reference TRBV7-9 and TRBJ1-2, is DTGVSQNPRHKITKRGQNVTFRCDPISEHNRLYWYRQTLGQGPEFLTYFQNEAQLEKSRLLSDRFSAERPKGSFSTLEIQRTEQGDSAMYLCASSLATGFLNGYTFGSGTRLTVV.

The sample holds a few counts of this clone. The genes are TRBV2 and TRBJ1-2; 8 bases are a match to TRBD1. CDR1 is SNHLY, CDR2 FYNNEI, per germline. Trimming at V came to 6 bases and at J to 6 bases, leaving 6 bases not matched to a gene. The CDR3 totals 13 residues. The CDR3 nucleotides are TGTGCCAGCAGAAGACAGGGGATTAATGGCTACACCTTC. Translating it yields CASRRQGINGYTF.

This clone was seen once. The chain carries TRBV2 and TRBJ2-7, with 8 bases matching TRBD1. The CDR3 covers 13 residues. The V gene's germline CDR1 is SNHLY and CDR2 FYNNEI. V lost 7 bases to trimming and J lost 7 bases; unmatched junction nucleotides: 9. CDR3 residues: CASNGQGIREQYF. CDR3 sequence (DNA): TGTGCCAGCAACGGACAGGGAATTCGTGAGCAGTACTTC.

The chain links TRBV6-1 to TRBJ2-3; D might be TRBD1 (5 bases). The germline CDR1 and CDR2 sequences are MNHNS and SASEGT. This CDR3 is built from 16 residues. Trimming took 4 bases from V and 0 from J, leaving 14 bases between them. CDR3 amino acids: CASSAQTETSTDTQYF. The CDR3 DNA reads TGTGCCAGCAGTGCTCAGACAGAGACTAGCACAGATACGCAGTATTTT.

This sequence joins TRBV3-1 (or the pseudogene TRBV3-2) and TRBJ1-2, with D possibly matching TRBD1 (6 bases). CDR3 length: 13 residues. Germline V gives CDR1 LGHDT, CDR2 YNNKEL (reference sequence). Trimming removed 3 bases at V and 8 bases at J, with 13 bases between. The CDR3, as DNA: TGTGCCAGCAGCCAGGAGGAGACAGGAGGCTACACCTTC. This encodes CASSQEETGGYTF.

The rearrangement joins TRBV29-1 to TRBJ2-3, with a tentative D call TRBD1 (5 bases). The CDR3 is 14 amino acids. The ends were cut back, 1 base at V and 6 bases at J, with 14 bases in the middle. Germline CDR1 is SQVTM and CDR2 is ANQGSEA. CDR3 nucleotide sequence: TGCAGCGTTGAAGGACAGCCCGGCGCGGATACGCAGTATTTT. The encoded protein is CSVEGQPGADTQYF.

J is TRBJ2-7 and V is TRBV6-1; possible D gene TRBD2, 6 bases. The CDR3 contains 15 residues. V gave up 2 bases and J gave up 6 bases, with 17 bases separating them. Germline loops: CDR1 MNHNS, CDR2 SASEGT. CDR3 amino acids: CASSEFPGRSSEQYF. In DNA form, the CDR3 reads TGTGCCAGCAGTGAATTTCCAGGGAGGAGCTCCGAGCAGTACTTC.

The CDR3 reads CASSWRGLAPGELFF. DNA of the CDR3: TGTGCCAGCAGTTGGAGGGGCTTAGCCCCCGGGGAGCTGTTTTTT. This sequence joins TRBV6-5 and TRBJ2-2; a weak D match, TRBD2 (6 bases). The CDR3 covers 15 residues. V was shortened by 4 bases and J by 6 bases, with 15 bases between the two germline ends. Looked up from germline, CDR1 is MNHEY and CDR2 is SVGAGI.

V is TRBV27 and J is TRBJ1-4; D call uncertain. CDR3 length equals 15 residues. Germline CDR1 is MNHEY and CDR2 is SMNVEV (reference sequence). Deletions cut 6 bases from V and 0 bases from J, with 11 bases between. CDR3 nucleotides: TGTGCCAGCAGCCGGGAACCTACAACTAATGAAAAACTGTTTTTT. Residues: CASSREPTTNEKLFF.

The V and J genes are TRBV5-1 and TRBJ1-2, with 12 bases lining up with TRBD1. CDR3 length: 15 amino acids. Germline CDR1 SGHRS, CDR2 YFSETQ. V lost 4 bases, J lost 8 bases, and 9 bases stayed unmatched. The CDR3 sequence is CASSLGTGGEEGYTF. DNA of the CDR3: TGCGCCAGCAGCCTCGGGACAGGGGGCGAGGAGGGCTACACCTTC.

The chain couples TRBV4-1 to TRBJ1-5, with D tentatively TRBD1 (6 bases). This CDR3 is built from 18 residues. Germline V gene lookup returns CDR1 MGHRA and CDR2 YSYEKL. V was pared by 4 bases and J by 5 bases, with 24 bases between. The CDR3 reads CASSRYYLSQGADQPQHF. The CDR3 region has the DNA TGCGCCAGCAGCCGATACTACCTATCACAGGGTGCCGATCAGCCCCAGCATTTT.

In the case of this clone: Other nucleotide sequences from this sample produce the same CDR3. V and J are TRBV5-1 and TRBJ2-5, with 13 bases fitting TRBD2. Trimming at V came to 4 bases and at J to 3 bases, leaving 3 bases not matched to a gene. CDR1 and CDR2 (germline): SGHRS, YFSETQ. CDR3 length: 15 amino acids. The DNA of the CDR3 is TGCGCCAGCAGCCCCGGGACTAGCGGGGAAGAGACCCAGTACTTC. Translating it yields CASSPGTSGEETQYF.

The CDR3 region has the DNA TGTGCCAGCAGTGACAGGGGGCGCGGGACTGAAGCTTTCTTT. Residues: CASSDRGRGTEAFF. The chain carries TRBV2 and TRBJ1-1; 8 nucleotides align to TRBD1. The CDR3 runs 14 residues. Losses at the gene ends were 3 bases for V and 5 bases for J; bases not matched to a gene: 5. CDR1 is SNHLY, CDR2 FYNNEI, per germline.